These T cell receptor beta chains were read from a single sample in a study of OX40 agonist ivuxolimab in advanced cancers. The assay was immunoSEQ multiplex PCR, and TCRdb's table has in-frame clones only and misses some. Among tens of thousands of clones listed, less than 85% were seen once. Material: CD4+ or CD8+ T cells sorted from blood, obtained in a trial of the OX40 agonist ivuxolimab. These receptors were taken from an adult with an advanced solid tumor such as melanoma, head and neck, liver or kidney cancer. Both conserved end residues are part of each CDR3. Each record gives: clone size, J gene, D gene, CDR3 length, V gene, CDR3 protein, CDR3 DNA. The D gene is left open where the match is weak. The listing skips clone size in some rows; elsewhere it reads once, few, many or a size class.

- TRBJ2-7 - 16 TRBV28 CASSFGVTGLSYEQYF TGTGCCAGCAGTTTTGGAGTTACCGGCCTCTCCTACGAGCAGTACTTC
few TRBJ2-1 TRBD1 17 TRBV4-3 CASSQGTGGIAYNEQFF TGCGCCAGCAGTCAAGGGACAGGGGGTATTGCCTACAATGAGCAGTTCTTC
- TRBJ2-2 - 12 TRBV9 CASSPHTGELFF TGTGCCAGCAGCCCCCACACCGGGGAGCTGTTTTTT
few TRBJ2-7 TRBD2 13 TRBV30 CASRLAGGYEQYF TGTGCCTCAAGACTAGCGGGAGGCTACGAGCAGTACTTC
- TRBJ2-7 - 16 TRBV21-1 CASISGAYPGAYEQYF TGTGCCAGCATCAGCGGAGCCTACCCGGGGGCCTACGAGCAGTACTTC
few TRBJ1-6 TRBD1 12 TRBV30 CAWRAQGRSLHF TGTGCCTGGAGAGCACAGGGGAGGTCCCTCCACTTT
once TRBJ2-7 TRBD2 17 TRBV18 CASSPGPSSGRAYEQYF TGTGCCAGCTCACCGGGTCCATCTAGCGGGAGGGCGTACGAGCAGTACTTC
- TRBJ1-2 - 14 TRBV5-6 CASSPIGTADGYTF TGTGCCAGCAGCCCTATAGGGACGGCCGATGGCTACACCTTC
- TRBJ2-2 TRBD2 13 TRBV2 CATLGLAEGELFF TGTGCCACACTCGGACTAGCGGAGGGGGAGCTGTTTTTT
- TRBJ2-7 - 14 TRBV2 CASSESGKAYEQYF TGTGCCAGCAGTGAATCCGGGAAAGCCTACGAGCAGTACTTC
- TRBJ2-1 - 14 TRBV6-5 CASWGGGSYNEQFF TGTGCCAGTTGGGGCGGCGGATCCTACAATGAGCAGTTCTTC
- TRBJ2-3 - 15 TRBV5-6 CASSFNGGPPDTQYF TGTGCCAGCAGCTTTAACGGGGGCCCCCCAGATACGCAGTATTTT
- TRBJ1-4 - 15 TRBV19 CASSNLPGAGEKLFF TGTGCCAGTAGTAATTTGCCAGGGGCAGGCGAAAAACTGTTTTTT
- TRBJ1-1 - 14 TRBV6-5 CASSYSSEAVEAFF TGTGCCAGCAGTTACTCATCGGAGGCAGTTGAAGCTTTCTTT
- TRBJ2-1 - 15 TRBV4-1 CASSQEDQVWDEQFF TGCGCCAGCAGCCAAGAGGACCAGGTTTGGGATGAGCAGTTCTTC
- TRBJ2-3 TRBD2 14 TRBV7-9 CASSVSGSADTQYF TGTGCCAGCAGCGTTAGCGGGAGCGCAGATACGCAGTATTTT
medium-sized TRBJ2-5 TRBD1 15 TRBV28 CASSLSTGGGETQYF TGTGCCAGCAGTTTGTCTACAGGGGGCGGAGAGACCCAGTACTTC
- TRBJ1-2 - 16 TRBV9 CASSVGDFGINYGYTF TGTGCCAGCAGCGTAGGTGACTTCGGGATTAATTATGGCTACACCTTC
- TRBJ1-5 TRBD1 12 TRBV11-2 CASSRTGQPQHF TGTGCCAGCAGCAGGACAGGTCAGCCCCAGCATTTT
- TRBJ2-3 - 15 TRBV5-1 CASSLSPTDWDTQYF TGCGCCAGCAGCTTGTCTCCAACGGATTGGGATACGCAGTATTTT
- TRBJ1-1 - 13 TRBV7-6 CASSLAGAAEAFF TGTGCCAGCAGCTTAGCCGGGGCCGCTGAAGCTTTCTTT
- TRBJ2-6 TRBD1 17 TRBV4-3 CASSQDTRGRGANVLTF TGCGCCAGCAGCCAAGATACCAGGGGGCGAGGGGCCAACGTCCTGACTTTC
- TRBJ1-6 - 15 TRBV2 CASRRSQEYNSPLHF TGTGCCAGCAGAAGGTCACAGGAATATAATTCACCCCTCCACTTT
- TRBJ2-7 - 14 TRBV5-5 CASSPESGYYEQYF TGTGCCAGCAGCCCAGAAAGCGGGTACTACGAGCAGTACTTC
- TRBJ2-7 - 14 TRBV9 CASSPAGTAYEQYF TGTGCCAGCAGCCCCGCCGGGACCGCCTACGAGCAGTACTTC
- TRBJ1-1 TRBD1 13 TRBV2 CARRAGQVLEAFF TGTGCCAGGAGAGCGGGACAGGTGCTTGAAGCTTTCTTT
- TRBJ2-3 - 15 TRBV27 CASSATGTLTDTQYF TGTGCCAGCAGTGCTACCGGGACTCTCACAGATACGCAGTATTTT
- TRBJ1-5 - 14 TRBV19 CASSIEEYNQPQHF TGTGCCAGTAGTATCGAGGAGTACAATCAGCCCCAGCATTTT
- TRBJ2-3 TRBD1 15 TRBV9 CASSATGQGSDTQYF TGTGCCAGCAGCGCCACGGGACAGGGCTCAGATACGCAGTATTTT
- TRBJ2-3 - 13 TRBV4-1 CASSPGPADTQYF TGCGCCAGCAGCCCCGGGCCAGCAGATACGCAGTATTTT
- TRBJ2-7 - 13 TRBV4-1 CASSQGANWEQYF TGCGCCAGCAGCCAGGGCGCAAACTGGGAGCAGTACTTC